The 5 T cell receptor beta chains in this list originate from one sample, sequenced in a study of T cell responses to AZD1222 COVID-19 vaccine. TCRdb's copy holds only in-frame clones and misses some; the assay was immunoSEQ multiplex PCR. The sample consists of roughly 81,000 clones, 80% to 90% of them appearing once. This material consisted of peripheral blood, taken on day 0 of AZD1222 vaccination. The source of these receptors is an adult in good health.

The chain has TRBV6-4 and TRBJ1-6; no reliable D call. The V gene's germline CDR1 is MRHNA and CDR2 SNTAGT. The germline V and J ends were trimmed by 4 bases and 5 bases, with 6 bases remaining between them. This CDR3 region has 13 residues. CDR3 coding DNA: TGTGCCAGCAGTGCCGAGAATAATTCACCCCTCCACTTT. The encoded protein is CASSAENNSPLHF.

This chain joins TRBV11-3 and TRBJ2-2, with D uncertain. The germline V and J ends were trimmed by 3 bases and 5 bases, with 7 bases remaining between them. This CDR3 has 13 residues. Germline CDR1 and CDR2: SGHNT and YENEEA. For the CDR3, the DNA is TGTGCCAGCAGCTTCTCTGGGACCGGGGAGCTGTTTTTT. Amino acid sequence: CASSFSGTGELFF.

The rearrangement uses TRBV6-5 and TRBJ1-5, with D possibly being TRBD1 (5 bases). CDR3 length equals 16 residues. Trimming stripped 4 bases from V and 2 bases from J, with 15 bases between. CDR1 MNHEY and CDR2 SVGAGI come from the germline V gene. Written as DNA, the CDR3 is TGTGCCAGCAGTTCCCACAGGACGGGCGGCAATCAGCCCCAGCATTTT. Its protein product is CASSSHRTGGNQPQHF.

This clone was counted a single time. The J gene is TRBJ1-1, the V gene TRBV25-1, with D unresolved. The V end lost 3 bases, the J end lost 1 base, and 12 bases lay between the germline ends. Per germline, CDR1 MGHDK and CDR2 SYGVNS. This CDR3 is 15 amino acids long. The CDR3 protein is CASSDLNFANTEAFF. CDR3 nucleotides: TGTGCCAGCAGTGACCTAAACTTTGCGAACACTGAAGCTTTCTTT.

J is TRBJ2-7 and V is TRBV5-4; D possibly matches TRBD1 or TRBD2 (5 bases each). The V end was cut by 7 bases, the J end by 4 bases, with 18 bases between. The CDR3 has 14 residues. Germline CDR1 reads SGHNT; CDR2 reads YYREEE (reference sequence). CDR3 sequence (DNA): TGTGCCAGCCACCCTTGGGGGTATTCTTACGAGCAGTACTTC. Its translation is CASHPWGYSYEQYF.